This T cell receptor beta chain emerged from a study of blood T cell repertoires in COVID-19 (dated by TCRdb to about 2020). With respect to the entire study: Collaborator samples came from the United States, Italy and Spain and covered acute and convalescent phases of COVID-19. The material from the prospective study consisted of cDNA or gDNA derived from T cells, B-cell-depleted T cells, or PBMCs. Where available, HLA class I and class II types were taken from metadata supplied by the sample provider and were not determined by assay-based typing. Deeply sampled blood TCRbeta repertoires from subjects exposed to, actively infected with, or recovered from COVID-19 were included in the dataset. The samples were drawn from the first 160 participants of the ongoing ImmuneRACE study and from roughly 1,300 subjects provided by 6 global collaborators. Nearly every sample came with metadata listing a de-identified subject ID, COVID-19 status, age in years and sex. A freely available public database, intended as a resource for researchers studying the immune response to SARS-CoV-2, is where the repertoires were released.

Trimming takes 1 base from V and 1 base from J, and the germline ends sit 2 bases apart. Reading from cysteine to phenylalanine, the CDR3 counts 12 amino acids. This entry keeps only the CDR3 DNA: 36 bases, framed from base 1. The germline V gene sets CDR1 to SGHRS and CDR2 to YFSETQ. For this clone: The specificity of this receptor is unknown. No base qualities exist here, and no much larger clone lies one base off it.

The immunoSEQ Assay, a bias-controlled multiplex PCR, was used to amplify TCRbeta CDR3 regions from genomic DNA. Processing in the source paper ran as follows. The number of nucleated cells in each sample was estimated from the amplification of reference gene primers within the assay. To quantify the absolute abundance of each unique TCRbeta CDR3 rearrangement, sequence reads were collapsed and filtered. Productive Simpson clonality was computed per sample as the square root of Simpson's diversity index over productive rearrangements. As stored in TCRdb, this immuneACCESS dataset retains in-frame rearrangements with V and J assigned. A fraction of the clones does not appear; measured against another copy, unresolved V genes explain less than half of the discrepancy, and the remainder lacks a known reason. V, J and clone size are taken as reported in that table, and D and trimming were inferred from the DNA itself. The sample data list roughly 120,000 clones, and over 70% of these were observed just once. The ten largest clones capture 1.5% to 1.7% of the sample.

Each collaborating institution followed its own protocols to collect whole blood in K2EDTA tubes. For TCRbeta analysis, collaborators shipped samples in one of three forms: frozen whole blood, isolated PBMCs, or DNA extracted from either of those sample types. The paper as a whole reports these results and caveats: The quantity of clinical and demographic metadata differed by source and by participant and was supplied without curation.

The sequence links TRBV5-1 to TRBJ1-1, with the D gene not clear enough to name. The specimen sequenced was peripheral blood. The TCR comes from a man aged 45 to 65 with acute or convalescent COVID-19. The sequenced DNA: TGCGCCAGCAGCTTGCAGAACACTGAAGCTTTCTTT. Its product reads: CASSLQNTEAFF.